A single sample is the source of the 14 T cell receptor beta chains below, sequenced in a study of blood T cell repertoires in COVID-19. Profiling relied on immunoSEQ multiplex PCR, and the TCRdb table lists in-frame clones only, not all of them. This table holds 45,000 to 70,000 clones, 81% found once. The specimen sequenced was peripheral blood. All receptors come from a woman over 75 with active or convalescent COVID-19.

This CDR3 reads CASNDRDRVLSPLHF. CDR3 DNA sequence: TGTGCCAGTAACGACCGGGACAGGGTCTTATCACCCCTCCACTTT. The V call is TRBV19, the J call TRBJ1-6, with TRBD1 matching 9 bases. The CDR3 length is 15 residues. V was clipped by 7 bases and J by 10 bases; unmatched bases: 11. Germline V lookup: CDR1 LNHDA, CDR2 SQIVND (reference sequence).

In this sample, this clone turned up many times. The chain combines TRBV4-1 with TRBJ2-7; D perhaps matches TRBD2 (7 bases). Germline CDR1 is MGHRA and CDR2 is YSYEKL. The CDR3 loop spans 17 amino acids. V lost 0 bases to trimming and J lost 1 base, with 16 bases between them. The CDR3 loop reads CASSQDQAGALSYEQYF. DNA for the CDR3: TGCGCCAGCAGCCAAGATCAGGCGGGGGCCCTATCCTACGAGCAGTACTTC.

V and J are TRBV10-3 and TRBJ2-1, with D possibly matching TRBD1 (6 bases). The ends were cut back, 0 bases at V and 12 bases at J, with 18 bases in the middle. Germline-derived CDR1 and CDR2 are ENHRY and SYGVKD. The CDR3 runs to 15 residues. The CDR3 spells CAISESGEKGDLQFF. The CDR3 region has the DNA TGTGCCATCAGTGAGTCGGGCGAGAAGGGGGATTTGCAGTTCTTC.

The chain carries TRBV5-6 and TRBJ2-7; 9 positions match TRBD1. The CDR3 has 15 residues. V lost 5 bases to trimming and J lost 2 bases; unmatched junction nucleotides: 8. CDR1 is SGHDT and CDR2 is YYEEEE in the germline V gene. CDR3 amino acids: CASSYGTGLTYEQYF. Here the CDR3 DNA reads TGTGCCAGCAGTTACGGGACAGGGTTAACCTACGAGCAGTACTTC.

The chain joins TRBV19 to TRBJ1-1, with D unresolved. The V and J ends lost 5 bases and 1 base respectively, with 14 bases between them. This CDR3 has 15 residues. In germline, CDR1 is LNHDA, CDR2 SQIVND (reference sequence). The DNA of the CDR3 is TGTGCCAGTAGTGGGTCTTCTAGCGGGAACACTGAAGCTTTCTTT. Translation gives CASSGSSSGNTEAFF.

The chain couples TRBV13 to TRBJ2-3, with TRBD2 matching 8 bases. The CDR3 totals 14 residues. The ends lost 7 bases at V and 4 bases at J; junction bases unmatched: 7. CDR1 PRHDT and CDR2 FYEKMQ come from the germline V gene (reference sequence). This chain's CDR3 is CASTIGTRADTQYF. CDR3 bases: TGTGCCAGCACCATAGGGACTAGGGCAGATACGCAGTATTTT. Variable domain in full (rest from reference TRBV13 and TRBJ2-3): AAGVIQSPRHLIKEKRETATLKCYPIPRHDTVYWYQQGPGQDPQFLISFYEKMQSDKGSIPDRFSAQQFSDYHSELNMSSLELGDSALYFCASTIGTRADTQYFGPGTRLTVL.

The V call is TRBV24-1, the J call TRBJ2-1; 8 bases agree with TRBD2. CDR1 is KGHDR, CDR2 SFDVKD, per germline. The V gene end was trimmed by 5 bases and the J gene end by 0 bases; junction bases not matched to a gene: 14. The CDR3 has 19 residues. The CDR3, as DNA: TGTGCCACCAGTGGGGGAGGACTAGCAGAAGATGGCTCCTACAATGAGCAGTTCTTC. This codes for CATSGGGLAEDGSYNEQFF.

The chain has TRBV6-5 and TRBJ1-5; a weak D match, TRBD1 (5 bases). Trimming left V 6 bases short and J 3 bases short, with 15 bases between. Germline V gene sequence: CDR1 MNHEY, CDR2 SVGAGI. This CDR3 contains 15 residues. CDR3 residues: CASRKRVDNNQPQHF. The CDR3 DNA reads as TGTGCCAGCAGAAAACGGGTGGACAACAATCAGCCCCAGCATTTT.

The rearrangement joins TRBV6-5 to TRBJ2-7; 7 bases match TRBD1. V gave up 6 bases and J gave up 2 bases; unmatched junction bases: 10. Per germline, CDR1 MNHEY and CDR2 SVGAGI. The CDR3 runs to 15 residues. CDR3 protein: CASSLGQAGTYEQYF. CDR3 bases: TGTGCCAGCAGCTTAGGACAGGCAGGGACCTACGAGCAGTACTTC.

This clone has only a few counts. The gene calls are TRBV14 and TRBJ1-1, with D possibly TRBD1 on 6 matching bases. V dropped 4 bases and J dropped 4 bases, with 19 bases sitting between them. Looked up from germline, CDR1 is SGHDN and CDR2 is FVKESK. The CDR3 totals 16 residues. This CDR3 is CASSPSQGWVFTEAFF. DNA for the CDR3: TGTGCCAGCAGCCCGTCCCAGGGGTGGGTTTTCACTGAAGCTTTCTTT.

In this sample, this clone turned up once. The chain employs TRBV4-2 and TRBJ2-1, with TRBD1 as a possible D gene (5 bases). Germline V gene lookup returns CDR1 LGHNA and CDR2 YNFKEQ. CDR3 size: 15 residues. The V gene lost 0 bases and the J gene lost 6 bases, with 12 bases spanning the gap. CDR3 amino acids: CASSQELAGFNEQFF. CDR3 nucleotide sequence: TGTGCCAGCAGCCAAGAGCTGGCAGGGTTCAATGAGCAGTTCTTC.

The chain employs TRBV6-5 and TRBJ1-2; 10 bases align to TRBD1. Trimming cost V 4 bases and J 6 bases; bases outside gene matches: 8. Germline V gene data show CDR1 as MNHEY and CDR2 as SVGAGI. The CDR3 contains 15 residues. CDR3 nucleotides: TGTGCCAGCAGTTTTCAAACCGGGACAGGGGATGGCTACACCTTC. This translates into CASSFQTGTGDGYTF.

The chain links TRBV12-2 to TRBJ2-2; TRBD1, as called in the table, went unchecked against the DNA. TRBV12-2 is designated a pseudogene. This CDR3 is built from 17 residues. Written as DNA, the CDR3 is TGTGCAAGTCGCTTAGTGGACAGAGAGCGGAACACCGGGGAGCTGTTTTTT. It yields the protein CASRLVDRERNTGELFF.

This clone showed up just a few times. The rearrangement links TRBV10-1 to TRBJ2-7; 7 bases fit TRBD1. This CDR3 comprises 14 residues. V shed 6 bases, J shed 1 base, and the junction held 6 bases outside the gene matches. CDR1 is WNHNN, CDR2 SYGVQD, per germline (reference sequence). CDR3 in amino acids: CASRQTDRSYEQYF. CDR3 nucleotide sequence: TGCGCCAGCAGACAAACGGACAGGTCCTACGAGCAGTACTTC.